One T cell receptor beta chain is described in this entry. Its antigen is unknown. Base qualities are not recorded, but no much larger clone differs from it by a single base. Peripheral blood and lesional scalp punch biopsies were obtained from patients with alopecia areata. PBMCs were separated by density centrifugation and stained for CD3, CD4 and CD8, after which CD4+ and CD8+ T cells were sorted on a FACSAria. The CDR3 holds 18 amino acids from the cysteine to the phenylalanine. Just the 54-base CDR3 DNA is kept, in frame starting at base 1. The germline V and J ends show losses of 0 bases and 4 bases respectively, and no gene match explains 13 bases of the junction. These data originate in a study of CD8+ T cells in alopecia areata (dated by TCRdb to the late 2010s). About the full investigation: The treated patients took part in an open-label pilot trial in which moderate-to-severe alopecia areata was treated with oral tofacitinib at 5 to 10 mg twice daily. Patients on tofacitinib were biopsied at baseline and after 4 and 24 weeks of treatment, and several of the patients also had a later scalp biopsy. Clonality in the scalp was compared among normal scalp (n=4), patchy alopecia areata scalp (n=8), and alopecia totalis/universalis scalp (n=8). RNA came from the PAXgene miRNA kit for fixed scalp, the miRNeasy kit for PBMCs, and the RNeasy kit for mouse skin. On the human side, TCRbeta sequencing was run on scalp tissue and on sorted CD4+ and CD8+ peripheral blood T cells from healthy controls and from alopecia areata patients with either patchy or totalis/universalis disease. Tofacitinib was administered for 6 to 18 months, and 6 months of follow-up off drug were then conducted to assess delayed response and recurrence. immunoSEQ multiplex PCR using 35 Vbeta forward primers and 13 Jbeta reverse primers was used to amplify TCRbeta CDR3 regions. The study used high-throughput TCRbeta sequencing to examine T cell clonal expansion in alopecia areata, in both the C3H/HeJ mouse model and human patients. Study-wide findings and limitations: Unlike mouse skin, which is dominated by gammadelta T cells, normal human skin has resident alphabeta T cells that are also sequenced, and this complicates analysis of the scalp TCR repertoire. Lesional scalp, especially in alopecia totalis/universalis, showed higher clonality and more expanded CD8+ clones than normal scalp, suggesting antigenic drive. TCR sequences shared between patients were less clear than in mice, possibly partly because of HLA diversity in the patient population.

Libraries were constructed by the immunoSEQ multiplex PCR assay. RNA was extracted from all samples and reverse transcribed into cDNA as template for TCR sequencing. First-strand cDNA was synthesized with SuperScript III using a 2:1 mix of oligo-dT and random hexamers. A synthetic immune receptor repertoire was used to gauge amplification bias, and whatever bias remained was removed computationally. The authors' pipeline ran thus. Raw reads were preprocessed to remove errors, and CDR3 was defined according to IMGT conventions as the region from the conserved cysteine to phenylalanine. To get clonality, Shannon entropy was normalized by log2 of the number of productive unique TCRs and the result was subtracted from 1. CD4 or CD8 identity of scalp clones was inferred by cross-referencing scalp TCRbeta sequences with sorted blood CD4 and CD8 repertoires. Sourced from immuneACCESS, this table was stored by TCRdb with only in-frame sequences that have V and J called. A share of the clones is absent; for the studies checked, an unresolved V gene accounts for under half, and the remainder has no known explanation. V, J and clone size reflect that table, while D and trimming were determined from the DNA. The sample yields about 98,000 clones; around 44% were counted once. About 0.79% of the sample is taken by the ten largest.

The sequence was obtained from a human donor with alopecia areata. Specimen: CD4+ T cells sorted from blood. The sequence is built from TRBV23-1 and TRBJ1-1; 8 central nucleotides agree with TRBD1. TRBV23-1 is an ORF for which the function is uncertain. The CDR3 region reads CASSQSYGAGGNGTEAFF. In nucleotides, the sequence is TGCGCCAGCAGTCAATCGTATGGGGCAGGGGGCAACGGCACTGAAGCTTTCTTT.